What follows are 27 T cell receptor beta chains derived from one specimen sequenced in a study of PD-L1 blockade in urothelial cancer (dated by TCRdb to about 2017). Per the publication, the time point label means: pretreatment peripheral blood. The library relied on the immunoSEQ multiplex PCR assay. TCRdb mirrors the immuneACCESS table, restricted to in-frame sequences. Some clones are absent from its copies; in checked studies, under half trace to an unresolved V gene, and the reason for the others is unknown. The sample contains approximately 90,000 clones, more than 70% of them found a single time. The ten top clones hold approximately 15% of the sample. Specimen: PBMCs, collected around atezolizumab (anti-PD-L1) treatment. The receptors were gathered from a man aged 55 to 70 with urothelial cancer.

The V call is TRBV14, the J call TRBJ2-1; tentatively, D is TRBD2 (6 bases). The CDR3 extends over 13 amino acids. Germline CDR1 is SGHDN and CDR2 is FVKESK. Trimming removed 5 bases from V and 10 bases from J, with 15 bases in between. For the CDR3, the DNA is TGTGCCAGCAGCAAAAGGGTGGGGAGGGAGCAGTTCTTC. Protein: CASSKRVGREQFF.

V usage is TRBV29-1 and J usage is TRBJ1-2, with a weak D call TRBD1 (6 bases). Germline V gives CDR1 SQVTM, CDR2 ANQGSEA. The germline V and J ends were trimmed by 2 bases and 3 bases, with 13 bases remaining between them. CDR3 length: 14 residues. The CDR3 region is CSVENRARDYGYTF. The DNA of the CDR3 is TGCAGCGTTGAAAACAGGGCGAGGGACTATGGCTACACCTTC.

This chain connects TRBV6-6 to TRBJ2-7; perhaps TRBD1 as D (5 bases). The length of the CDR3 is 13 residues. Germline V CDR1 and CDR2: MNHNY, SVGAGI (reference sequence). V was shortened by 2 bases and J by 3 bases, with 8 bases between the two germline ends. In DNA, the CDR3 is TGTGCCAGCAGTTACAGACAGAACTACGAGCAGTACTTC. It encodes CASSYRQNYEQYF.

The chain links TRBV19 to TRBJ2-3; 9 bases align to TRBD2. The germline V gene has CDR1 LNHDA and CDR2 SQIVND (reference sequence). The CDR3 runs 15 residues. V dropped 7 bases and J dropped 2; count of bases not matched to a gene: 7. CDR3 in amino acids: CASTNLAGNTDTQYF. CDR3 coding DNA: TGTGCCAGTACCAATCTAGCGGGGAACACAGATACGCAGTATTTT.

This clone was seen only once. The chain carries TRBV6-5 and TRBJ1-6, with 10 bases fitting TRBD1. The length of the CDR3 is 15 residues. V gave up 0 bases and J gave up 8 bases; unmatched junction bases: 1. The V gene's germline CDR1 is MNHEY and CDR2 SVGAGI. The CDR3 DNA reads TGTGCCAGCAGTTACTCGGGGACAGGGGATTCACCCCTCCACTTT. It codes for CASSYSGTGDSPLHF.

The chain uses TRBV5-4 and TRBJ2-1; tentatively, D is TRBD2 (6 bases). Germline assignment: CDR1 SGHNT and CDR2 YYREEE (reference sequence). The CDR3 consists of 14 residues. Between the trimmed V and J ends, which lost 3 bases and 6 bases, there was a span of 13 bases. The CDR3 protein is CASSSGLPPNEQFF. The CDR3 DNA reads TGTGCCAGCAGCTCGGGACTGCCTCCCAATGAGCAGTTCTTC.

This rearrangement joins TRBV27 to TRBJ2-7; 11 positions agree with TRBD2. This CDR3 spans 16 amino acids. CDR1 and CDR2 from the germline V gene are MNHEY and SMNVEV (reference sequence). With V trimmed by 4 bases and J by 5 bases, 10 bases remained unmatched. This CDR3 is CASSSILAGGPNEQYF. The CDR3 DNA is TGTGCCAGCAGTTCGATCTTAGCGGGAGGGCCCAACGAGCAGTACTTC.

The V and J genes are TRBV15 and TRBJ2-5, with 8 bases lining up with TRBD1. The tail of the sequence fits TRBJ2-7 better, so the J call may be wrong. Germline CDR1 is LNHNV and CDR2 is YYDKDF (reference sequence). This CDR3 spans 14 amino acids. The CDR3 is CATSRNRGAYEQYF. In nucleotides, the CDR3 is TGTGCCACCAGCAGGAACAGGGGGGCCTACGAGCAGTACTTC.

This clone is a singleton in its sample. V gene TRBV4-1 combines with J gene TRBJ1-1; no clear D gene. Trimming removed 6 bases from V and 11 bases from J, with 13 bases in between. Looked up from germline, CDR1 is MGHRA and CDR2 is YSYEKL. The CDR3 runs 11 residues. The CDR3 bases are TGCGCCAGCAGGGGCAATCGGGAGGCTTTCTTT. It codes for CASRGNREAFF.

This chain uses TRBV5-5 with TRBJ1-3; D possibly corresponds to TRBD1 (6 bases). Looked up from germline, CDR1 is SGHKS and CDR2 is YYEKEE (reference sequence). This CDR3 comprises 14 residues. V lost 2 bases and J 11 bases, leaving 17 bases between the germline ends. CDR3 residues: CASSFVQGFSAIYF. The CDR3, as DNA: TGTGCCAGCAGCTTTGTACAGGGATTCAGCGCCATATATTTT.

This chain uses TRBV9 with TRBJ2-7, with D unclear. This CDR3 region has 14 residues. V gave up 0 bases and J gave up 2 bases, with 9 bases separating them. Per germline, CDR1 SGDLS and CDR2 YYNGEE. CDR3 sequence reads: CASSVDPGTYEQYF. The CDR3 region has the DNA TGTGCCAGCAGCGTAGATCCGGGTACCTACGAGCAGTACTTC.

V and J are TRBV6-5 and TRBJ1-5, with 7 bases that match TRBD1. Germline loops: CDR1 MNHEY, CDR2 SVGAGI. Trimming removed 7 bases from V and 1 base from J; junction bases left unmatched: 7. The CDR3 has 15 residues. The CDR3 coding sequence is TGTGCCAGCAACGAACAGGGGTTGAGCAATCAGCCCCAGCATTTT. Translating gives CASNEQGLSNQPQHF.

The chain has TRBV27 and TRBJ2-7; D possibly corresponds to TRBD1 (6 bases). Germline CDR1 MNHEY, CDR2 SMNVEV (reference sequence). V lost 3 bases, J lost 3 bases, and 12 bases lay in between. This CDR3 has 14 residues. CDR3 sequence: CASSLSRQVYEQYF. Here the CDR3 DNA reads TGTGCCAGCAGTTTGTCGAGACAGGTCTACGAGCAGTACTTC.

The chain uses TRBV6-6 and TRBJ1-3; maybe TRBD1 (5 bases). V lost 7 bases and J lost 4, with 14 bases in between. This CDR3 spans 14 amino acids. Germline V gene sequence: CDR1 MNHNY, CDR2 SVGAGI (reference sequence). CDR3 protein: CASMYTGGGNTIYF. The DNA of the CDR3 is TGTGCCAGCATGTATACTGGGGGGGGAAACACCATATATTTT.

This rearrangement joins TRBV7-9 to TRBJ1-3; tentatively, D is TRBD1 (5 bases). CDR3 size: 16 residues. The germline V gene has CDR1 SEHNR and CDR2 FQNEAQ (reference sequence). V was pared by 0 bases and J by 5 bases, with 14 bases between. The CDR3 spells CASSLAYRSSRNTIYF. CDR3 nucleotide sequence: TGTGCCAGCAGCTTAGCGTACAGGTCCTCCAGAAACACCATATATTTT.

The V and J genes are TRBV19 and TRBJ2-5; 12 nucleotides match TRBD2. Germline V gene data show CDR1 as LNHDA and CDR2 as SQIVND (reference sequence). The CDR3 loop spans 14 amino acids. Losses at the gene ends were 3 bases for V and 5 bases for J; bases not matched to a gene: 1. CDR3 nucleotide sequence: TGTGCCAGTAGTATCCTAGCGGGAGGGGAGACCCAGTACTTC. Translated, it gives CASSILAGGETQYF. Complete variable domain (other parts from reference TRBV19 and TRBJ2-5): DGGITQSPKYLFRKEGQNVTLSCEQNLNHDAMYWYRQDPGQGLRLIYYSQIVNDFQKGDIAEGYSVSREKKESFPLTVTSAQKNPTAFYLCASSILAGGETQYFGPGTRLLVL.

This chain connects TRBV5-4 to TRBJ1-2, with 8 bases that match TRBD1. Losses at the gene ends were 5 bases for V and 4 bases for J; bases not matched to a gene: 7. This CDR3 spans 14 amino acids. CDR1 and CDR2 from the germline V gene are SGHNT and YYREEE (reference sequence). The CDR3 protein is CASRGQGLLYGYTF. The CDR3 bases are TGTGCCAGCAGAGGACAGGGATTACTCTATGGCTACACCTTC.

V gene TRBV7-3 combines with J gene TRBJ2-5; tentatively, D is TRBD2 (6 bases). CDR3 length: 14 residues. Trimming stripped 3 bases from V and 5 bases from J, with 13 bases between. The V gene's germline CDR1 is SGHTA and CDR2 FQGTGA. CDR3 sequence reads: CASSLGDSGETQYF. The CDR3 coding sequence is TGTGCCAGCAGCTTGGGGGACTCTGGGGAGACCCAGTACTTC.

The V gene is TRBV5-1, the J gene TRBJ2-6; D gene uncertain. The CDR3 totals 17 residues. The germline V gene has CDR1 SGHRS and CDR2 YFSETQ. Trimming stripped 4 bases from V and 4 bases from J, with 18 bases between. CDR3 sequence (DNA): TGCGCCAGCAGCCCCCTAGGTTCGGTAGCAGGGGCCAACGTCCTGACTTTC. Translation gives CASSPLGSVAGANVLTF.

This chain links TRBV29-1 with TRBJ2-7; 9 bases are shared with TRBD1. Germline values: CDR1 SQVTM, CDR2 ANQGSEA. CDR3 length equals 12 residues. V was pared by 8 bases and J by 3 bases, with 5 bases of the junction left unmatched. The CDR3 region has the DNA TGCAGCTTTCAGACAGGGGGCTACGAGCAGTACTTC. This translates into CSFQTGGYEQYF.

The chain employs TRBV6-5 and TRBJ2-1, with a weak D call TRBD1 (6 bases). Trimming cost V 10 bases and J 7 bases, with 11 bases left between them. CDR3 length equals 11 residues. Germline-derived CDR1 and CDR2 are MNHEY and SVGAGI. The CDR3 protein is CATTRGNEQFF. CDR3 DNA sequence: TGTGCCACCACCAGGGGTAATGAGCAGTTCTTC.

In its sample, this clone was seen once. The gene calls are TRBV13 and TRBJ2-7, with a possible D match to TRBD2 (6 bases). The CDR3 is made up of 14 amino acids. CDR1 PRHDT and CDR2 FYEKMQ come from the germline V gene (reference sequence). Trimming left V 5 bases short and J 3 bases short, with 14 bases between. DNA for the CDR3: TGTGCCAGCAGCCTGGGTGCCGGGGGCTACGAGCAGTACTTC. Translation: CASSLGAGGYEQYF. The variable domain in full, with the rest retrieved from reference TRBV13 and TRBJ2-7, is AAGVIQSPRHLIKEKRETATLKCYPIPRHDTVYWYQQGPGQDPQFLISFYEKMQSDKGSIPDRFSAQQFSDYHSELNMSSLELGDSALYFCASSLGAGGYEQYFGPGTRLTVT.

The chain combines TRBV6-4 with TRBJ2-2; 7 bases are a match to TRBD2. V was pared by 0 bases and J by 4 bases, with 5 bases of the junction left unmatched. Germline assignment: CDR1 MRHNA and CDR2 SNTAGT. The CDR3 has 16 amino acids. This CDR3 is CASSDSGGSGTGELFF. In nucleotides, the CDR3 is TGTGCCAGCAGTGACTCGGGCGGGAGTGGCACCGGGGAGCTGTTTTTT.

In DNA, the CDR3 is TGCAGTGCTAGAGGCGACAGTACGCAGTTCTTC. Translating it yields CSARGDSTQFF. V and J are TRBV20-1 and TRBJ2-1, with a possible D match to TRBD1 (5 bases). V gave up 1 base and J gave up 12 bases, with 10 bases separating them. The V gene's germline CDR1 is DFQATT and CDR2 SNEGSKA (reference sequence). The CDR3 is 11 residues long.

The rearrangement uses TRBV25-1 and TRBJ2-7, with TRBD1 matching 8 bases. After removal of 6 bases from V and 1 base from J, the junction contained 2 bases not matched to a gene. CDR1 and CDR2 (germline): MGHDK, SYGVNS. The CDR3 contains 13 residues. CDR3 coding DNA: TGTGCCAGCAGGAGACAGGGGTCCTACGAGCAGTACTTC. It yields the protein CASRRQGSYEQYF.

The gene calls are TRBV5-1 and TRBJ1-1; weak D call: TRBD1 (6 bases). Trimming shortened V by 0 bases and J by 6 bases, and 9 bases separated the two germline ends. CDR3 size: 13 residues. CDR1 is SGHRS and CDR2 is YFSETQ in the germline V gene. The CDR3 sequence: CASSLDRVSEAFF. As DNA, the CDR3 is TGCGCCAGCAGCTTGGACAGGGTATCTGAAGCTTTCTTT.

The chain recombines TRBV7-2 with TRBJ2-2, with D maybe TRBD1 (6 bases). The ends were cut back, 5 bases at V and 4 bases at J, with 14 bases in the middle. Per the germline V gene, CDR1 is SGHTA and CDR2 is FQGNSA. The CDR3 loop spans 15 amino acids. The DNA for the CDR3 is TGTGCCAGCAGCAAGGGACATCAGATCACCGGGGAGCTGTTTTTT. It translates to CASSKGHQITGELFF.